A selection of T cell receptor beta chains follows, all from one sample in a study of blood T cell repertoires in COVID-19. Here immunoSEQ multiplex PCR was the method, and the copy in TCRdb shows in-frame clones only, minus some. The sample holds about 440,000 clones; roughly 88% are singletons and the top ten take 0.6% to 0.7%. Sequencing was carried out using PBMCs or T cells enriched from blood (not recorded which). Receptors were obtained from a man aged 18-30 years who had recovered from COVID-19. CDR3s include the opening cysteine and the closing phenylalanine or tryptophan. D genes are given only for firm matches. The size of a clone is reported for some rows only, either as once, few or many, or as a class for expanded clones.

d_call clone_size j_call v_call cdr3_nt cdr3_aa
TRBD1 few TRBJ1-1 TRBV11-3 TGTGCCAGCAGCCATGGACAGGGAGAGAACACTGAAGCTTTCTTT CASSHGQGENTEAFF
. . TRBJ1-2 TRBV5-1 TGCGCCAGCAGCTTGACGGCGGGAAGAGGCTACACCTTC CASSLTAGRGYTF
TRBD1 . TRBJ1-3 TRBV29-1 TGCAGCGTTGCCTTGGGGGACAGAGGAAACACCATATATTTT CSVALGDRGNTIYF
. . TRBJ2-2 TRBV27 TGTGCCAGCACGAGAGGACAGCTGATCGGCACCGGGGAGCTGTTTTTT CASTRGQLIGTGELFF
TRBD2 . TRBJ2-7 TRBV5-4 TGTGCCAGCAGCACGGCAACTAGCGACGAGCAGTACTTC CASSTATSDEQYF
TRBD1 many TRBJ2-1 TRBV6-5 TGTGCCAGCAAGGAGACAGGGAACTCCTACAATGAGCAGTTCTTC CASKETGNSYNEQFF
TRBD1 . TRBJ1-6 TRBV13 TGTGCCAGCAGCTTAGGAGACAGGGAGAATTCACCCCTCCACTTT CASSLGDRENSPLHF
TRBD1 once TRBJ2-6 TRBV6-4 TGTGCCAGCAGCCCGGGACAGCCCTCTGGGGCCAACGTCCTGACTTTC CASSPGQPSGANVLTF
TRBD2 . TRBJ2-2 TRBV30 TGTGCCTGGATAGCGGGAGGGCCAGACACCGGGGAGCTGTTTTTT CAWIAGGPDTGELFF
TRBD1 . TRBJ1-5 TRBV18 TGTGCCAGCTCACCTGATGGGACAGGGGTGCGTAGCAATCAGCCCCAGCATTTT CASSPDGTGVRSNQPQHF
TRBD1 . TRBJ1-6 TRBV3-1/TRBV3-2 TGTGCCAGCAGCCATGCCAGGGGGCGCATTCTCGCCTCACCCCTCCACTTT CASSHARGRILASPLHF
. . TRBJ2-1 TRBV6-1 TGTGCCAGCAGTGACGACAATGAGCAGTTCTTC CASSDDNEQFF
TRBD1 . TRBJ1-5 TRBV6-5 TGTGCCAGCAGTAACGGACAGGGTCGCAATCAGCCCCAGCATTTT CASSNGQGRNQPQHF
. . TRBJ2-5 TRBV7-7 TGTGCCAGCAGCTTCGGAGTAGCGCCGGAGTCAGAGACCCAGTACTTC CASSFGVAPESETQYF
TRBD1 . TRBJ1-5 TRBV19 TGTGCCAGTAGGACAGGGTTTATGAACAATCAGCCCCAGCATTTT CASRTGFMNNQPQHF
. . TRBJ1-5 TRBV3-1/TRBV3-2 TGTGCCAGCAGCCAAGGGCTTCAGCCCCAGCATTTT CASSQGLQPQHF
TRBD1 . TRBJ2-7 TRBV7-2 TGTGCCAGCAGCTTCAGGGGTGGGACAGGGGTCTACGAGCAGTACTTC CASSFRGGTGVYEQYF
. . TRBJ1-3 TRBV7-9 TGTGCCAGCAGCGCGGGCGGGGGAAACACCATATATTTT CASSAGGGNTIYF
. . TRBJ2-1 TRBV11-1 TGTGCCAGCAGCCGGGGTCGGGGATCGTCCTACAATGAGCAGTTCTTC CASSRGRGSSYNEQFF
TRBD1 . TRBJ1-6 TRBV5-6 TGTGCCAGCAATACTGACAGGGGAAATTCACCCCTCCACTTT CASNTDRGNSPLHF
. . TRBJ2-7 TRBV27 TGTGCCAGCAGTTTATATCGGACAGTTTCCTACGAGCAGTACTTC CASSLYRTVSYEQYF
. . TRBJ1-4 TRBV9 TGTGCCAGCAGCTCACAGGGTGGGAATGAAAAACTGTTTTTT CASSSQGGNEKLFF
TRBD1 few TRBJ2-7 TRBV29-1 TGCAGCGTTGAAGAGACAGGGGGCAGCTACGAGCAGTACTTC CSVEETGGSYEQYF
TRBD1 . TRBJ1-2 TRBV5-1 TGCGCCAGCGGGGCGGACCAGGGGGGCTATGGCTACACCTTC CASGADQGGYGYTF
. . TRBJ2-3 TRBV6-1 TGTGCCAGCAGTGAAGGGGCCCCCGTACTTAGCACAGATACGCAGTATTTT CASSEGAPVLSTDTQYF
. . TRBJ1-5 TRBV6-5 TGTGCCAGCAGTTACTCAGCATTCCGTCAGCCCCAGCATTTT CASSYSAFRQPQHF
TRBD1 few TRBJ2-1 TRBV10-2 TGCGCCAGCAGAGGGACAGGGGATTACAATGAGCAGTTCTTC CASRGTGDYNEQFF
. . TRBJ1-1 TRBV7-8 TGTGCCAGCAGCTTAGTAGTCAGGGGTGAAGCTTTCTTT CASSLVVRGEAFF
. . TRBJ1-1 TRBV5-5 TGTGCCAGCAGCCCCAGGGGTTTGGGCACTGAAGCTTTCTTT CASSPRGLGTEAFF
. . TRBJ2-1 TRBV7-3 TGTGCCAGCAGCTTTGGACTCTCTGCCGGTGAGCAGTTCTTC CASSFGLSAGEQFF
. . TRBJ2-7 TRBV5-8 TGTGCCAGCAGCTTTGACTCCCCCACGTACGAGCAGTACTTC CASSFDSPTYEQYF
TRBD1 . TRBJ1-2 TRBV4-1 TGCGCCAGCAGACCCACAGGGGGCTATGGCTACACCTTC CASRPTGGYGYTF
TRBD1 . TRBJ1-3 TRBV7-6 TGTGCCAGCAGCCCTATCGGGGACAGAGAGCCGAACACCATATATTTT CASSPIGDREPNTIYF
. . TRBJ1-1 TRBV14 TGTGCCAGCAGCCAAGATCGGCAGGGCCGGTTCCTTAACACTGAAGCTTTCTTT CASSQDRQGRFLNTEAFF
TRBD2 . TRBJ2-7 TRBV30 TGTGCCTGGAGTGTATTAGCGGGAGATATCTACGAGCAGTACTTC CAWSVLAGDIYEQYF